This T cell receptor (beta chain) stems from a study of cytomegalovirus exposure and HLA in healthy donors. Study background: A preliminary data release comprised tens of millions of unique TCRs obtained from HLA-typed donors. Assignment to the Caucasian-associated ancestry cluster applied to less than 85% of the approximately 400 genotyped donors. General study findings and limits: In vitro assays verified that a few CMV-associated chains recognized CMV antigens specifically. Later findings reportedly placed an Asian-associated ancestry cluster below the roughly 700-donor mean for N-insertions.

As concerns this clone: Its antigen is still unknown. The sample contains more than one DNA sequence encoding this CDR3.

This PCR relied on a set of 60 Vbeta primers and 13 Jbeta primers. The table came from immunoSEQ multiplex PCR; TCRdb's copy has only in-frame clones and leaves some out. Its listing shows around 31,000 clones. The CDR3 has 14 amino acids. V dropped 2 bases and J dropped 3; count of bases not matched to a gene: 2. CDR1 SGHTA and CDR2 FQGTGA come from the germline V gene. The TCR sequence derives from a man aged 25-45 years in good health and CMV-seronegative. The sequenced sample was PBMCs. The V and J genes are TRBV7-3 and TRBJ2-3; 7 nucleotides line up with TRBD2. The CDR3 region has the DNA TGTGCCAGCAGCTTAGGACTAGAGACAGATACGCAGTATTTT. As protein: CASSLGLETDTQYF.